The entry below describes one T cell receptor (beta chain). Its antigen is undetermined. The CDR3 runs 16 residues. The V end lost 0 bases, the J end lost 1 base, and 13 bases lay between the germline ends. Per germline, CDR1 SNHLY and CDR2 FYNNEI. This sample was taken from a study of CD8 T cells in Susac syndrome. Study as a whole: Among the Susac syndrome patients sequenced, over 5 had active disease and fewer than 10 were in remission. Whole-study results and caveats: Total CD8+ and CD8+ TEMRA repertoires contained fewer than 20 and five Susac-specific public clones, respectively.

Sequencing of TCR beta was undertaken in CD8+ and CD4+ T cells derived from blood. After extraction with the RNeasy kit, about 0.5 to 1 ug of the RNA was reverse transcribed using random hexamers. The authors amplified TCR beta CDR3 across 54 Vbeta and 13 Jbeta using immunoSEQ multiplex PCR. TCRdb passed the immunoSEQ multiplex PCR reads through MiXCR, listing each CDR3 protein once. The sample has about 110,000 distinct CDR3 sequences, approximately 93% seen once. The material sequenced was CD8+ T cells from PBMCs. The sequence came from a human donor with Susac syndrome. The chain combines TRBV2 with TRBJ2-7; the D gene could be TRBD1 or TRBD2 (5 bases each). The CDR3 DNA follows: TGTGCCAGCAGTGAAGCGCAGGGTTGGGGGTCCTACGAGCAGTACTTC. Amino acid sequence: CASSEAQGWGSYEQYF.